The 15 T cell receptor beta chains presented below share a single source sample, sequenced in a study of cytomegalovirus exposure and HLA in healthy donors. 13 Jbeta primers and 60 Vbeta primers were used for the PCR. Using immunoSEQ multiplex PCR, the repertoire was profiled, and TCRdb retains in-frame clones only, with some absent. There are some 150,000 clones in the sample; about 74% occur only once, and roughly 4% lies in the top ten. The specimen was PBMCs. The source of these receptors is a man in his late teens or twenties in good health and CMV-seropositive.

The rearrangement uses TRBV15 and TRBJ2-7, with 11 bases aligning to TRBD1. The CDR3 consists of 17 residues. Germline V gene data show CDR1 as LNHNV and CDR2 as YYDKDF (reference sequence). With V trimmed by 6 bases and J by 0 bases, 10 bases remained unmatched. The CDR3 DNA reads TGTGCCACCAGAGGAGGGACAGGGGGTTCAACCTCCTACGAGCAGTACTTC. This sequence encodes CATRGGTGGSTSYEQYF.

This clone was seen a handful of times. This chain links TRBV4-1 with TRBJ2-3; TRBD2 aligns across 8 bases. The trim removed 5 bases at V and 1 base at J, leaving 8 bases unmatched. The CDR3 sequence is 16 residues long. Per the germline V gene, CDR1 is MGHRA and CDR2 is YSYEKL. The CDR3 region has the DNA TGCGCCAGCAGCGAGGGTGGGACTAGTGGCACAGATACGCAGTATTTT. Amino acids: CASSEGGTSGTDTQYF.

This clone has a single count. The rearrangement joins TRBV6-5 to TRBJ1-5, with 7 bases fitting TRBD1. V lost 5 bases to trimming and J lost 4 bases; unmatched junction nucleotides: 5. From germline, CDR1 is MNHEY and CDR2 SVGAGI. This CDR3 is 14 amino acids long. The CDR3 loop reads CASSRDSQNQPQHF. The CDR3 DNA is TGTGCCAGCAGTCGGGACAGCCAAAATCAGCCCCAGCATTTT.

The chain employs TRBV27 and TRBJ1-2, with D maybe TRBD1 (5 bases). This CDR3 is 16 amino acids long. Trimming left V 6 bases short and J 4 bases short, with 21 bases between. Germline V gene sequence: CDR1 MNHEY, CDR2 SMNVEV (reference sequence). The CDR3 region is CASSHSAGERGYGYTF. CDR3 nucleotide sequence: TGTGCCAGCAGCCACTCCGCGGGGGAGAGAGGCTATGGCTACACCTTC.

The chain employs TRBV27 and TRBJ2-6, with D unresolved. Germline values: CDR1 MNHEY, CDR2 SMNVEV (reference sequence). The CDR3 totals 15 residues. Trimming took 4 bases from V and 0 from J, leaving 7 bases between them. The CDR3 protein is CASSSPSSGANVLTF. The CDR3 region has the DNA TGTGCCAGCAGTTCTCCGAGCTCTGGGGCCAACGTCCTGACTTTC.

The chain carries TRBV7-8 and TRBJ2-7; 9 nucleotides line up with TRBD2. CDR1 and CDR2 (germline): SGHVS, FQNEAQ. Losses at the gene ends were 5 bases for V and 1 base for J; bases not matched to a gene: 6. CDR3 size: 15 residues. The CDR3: CASSPGLALSYEQYF. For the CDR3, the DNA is TGTGCCAGCAGCCCTGGACTAGCGCTATCCTACGAGCAGTACTTC.

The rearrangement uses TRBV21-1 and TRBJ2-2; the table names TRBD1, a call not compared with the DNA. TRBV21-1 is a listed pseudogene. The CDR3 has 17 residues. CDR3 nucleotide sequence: TGTGCCAGCAGCAAAGACAAGACAGGGAGATACACCGGGGAGCTGTTTTTT. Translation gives CASSKDKTGRYTGELFF.

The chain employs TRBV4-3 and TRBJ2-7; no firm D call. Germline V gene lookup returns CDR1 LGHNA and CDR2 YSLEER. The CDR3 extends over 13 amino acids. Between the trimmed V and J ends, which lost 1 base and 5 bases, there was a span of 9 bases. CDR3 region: CASSQGWWHEQYF. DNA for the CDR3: TGCGCCAGCAGCCAAGGTTGGTGGCACGAGCAGTACTTC.

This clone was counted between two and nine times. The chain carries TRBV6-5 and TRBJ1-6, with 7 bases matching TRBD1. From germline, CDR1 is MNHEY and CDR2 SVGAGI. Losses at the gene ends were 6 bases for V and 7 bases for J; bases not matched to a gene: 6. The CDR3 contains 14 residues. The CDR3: CASSRGQENSPLHF. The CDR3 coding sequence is TGTGCCAGCAGCCGAGGACAGGAGAATTCACCCCTCCACTTT.

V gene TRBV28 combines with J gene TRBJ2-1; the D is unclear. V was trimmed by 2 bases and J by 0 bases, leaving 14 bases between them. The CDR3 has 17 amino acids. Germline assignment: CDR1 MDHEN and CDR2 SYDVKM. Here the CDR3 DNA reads TGTGCCAGCAGTTTAGAGTCCATAAGGAGCTCCTACAATGAGCAGTTCTTC. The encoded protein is CASSLESIRSSYNEQFF.

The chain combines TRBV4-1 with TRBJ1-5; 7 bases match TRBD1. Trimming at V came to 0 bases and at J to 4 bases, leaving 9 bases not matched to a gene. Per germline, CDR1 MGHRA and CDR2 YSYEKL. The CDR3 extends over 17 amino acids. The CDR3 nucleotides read TGCGCCAGCAGCCAAGATGAGATAGGGGGCCGAAATCAGCCCCAGCATTTT. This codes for CASSQDEIGGRNQPQHF.

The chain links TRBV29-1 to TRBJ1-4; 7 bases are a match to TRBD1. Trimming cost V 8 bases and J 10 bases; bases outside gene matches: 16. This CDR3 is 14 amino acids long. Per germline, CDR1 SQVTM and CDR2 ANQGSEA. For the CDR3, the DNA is TGCAGCCCGGACAGGCTCCAGACTCCAGGAAAACTGTTTTTT. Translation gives CSPDRLQTPGKLFF.

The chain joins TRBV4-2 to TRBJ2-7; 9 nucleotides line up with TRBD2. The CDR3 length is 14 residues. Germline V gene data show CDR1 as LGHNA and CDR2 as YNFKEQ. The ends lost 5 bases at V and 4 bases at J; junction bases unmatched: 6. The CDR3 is CASSSSGMGYEQYF. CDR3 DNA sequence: TGTGCCAGCAGCTCTAGCGGGATGGGGTACGAGCAGTACTTC.

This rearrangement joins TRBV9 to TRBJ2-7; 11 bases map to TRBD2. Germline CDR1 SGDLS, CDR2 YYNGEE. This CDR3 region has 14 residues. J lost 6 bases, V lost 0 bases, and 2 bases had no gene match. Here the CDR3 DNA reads TGTGCCAGCAGCGTAGATCTAGCGGGAGGCGAGCAGTACTTC. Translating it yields CASSVDLAGGEQYF.

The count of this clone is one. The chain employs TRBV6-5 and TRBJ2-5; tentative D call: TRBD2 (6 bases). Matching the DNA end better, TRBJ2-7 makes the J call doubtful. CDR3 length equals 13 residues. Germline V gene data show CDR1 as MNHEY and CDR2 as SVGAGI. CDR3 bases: TGTGCCAGCGCGGGGCAGTTCTCCTACGAGCAGTACTTC. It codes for CASAGQFSYEQYF.